The 31 T cell receptor beta chains below all came from one sample that was sequenced in a study of beta chain features in type 1 diabetes. Study results and caveats: When Type 1 diabetes patients were examined, their TCRB CDR3s proved moderately but significantly shorter in all four CD4+ subsets.

No antigen has been identified for these receptors. Reverse transcribing all isolated RNA meant expressed TCRB transcripts were sequenced. Some clones are missing from TCRdb's copy, which holds only in-frame ones; the method was immunoSEQ multiplex PCR. The repertoire holds roughly 150,000 clones, with around 8% as singletons. Sequencing used central memory CD4+ T cells from blood. The source of these receptors is a woman aged 35 to 49 with type 1 diabetes.

The chain employs TRBV6-1 and TRBJ1-2; TRBD1 aligns across 9 bases. Per germline, CDR1 MNHNS and CDR2 SASEGT. J was trimmed by 7 bases and V by 6 bases; bases with no gene match: 6. The CDR3 runs to 13 residues. CDR3 sequence (DNA): TGTGCCAGCAGCTTGGGACAGGGAGGTGGCTACACCTTC. Encoded protein: CASSLGQGGGYTF.

This clone has only a few counts. This rearrangement joins TRBV29-1 to TRBJ2-5; 12 bases map to TRBD1. Losses at the gene ends were 8 bases for V and 6 bases for J; bases not matched to a gene: 10. CDR3 size: 14 residues. In germline, CDR1 is SQVTM, CDR2 ANQGSEA. CDR3 nucleotide sequence: TGCAGCTCCTTGGGGACAGGGGGCGTAAAGACCCAGTACTTC. Encoded protein: CSSLGTGGVKTQYF.

A note on this clone: Relative to the germline gene, one junction end is altered; a read error may explain this. The chain couples TRBV7-2 to TRBJ2-5, with D perhaps TRBD2 (5 bases). This CDR3 has 14 amino acids. CDR1 and CDR2 from the germline V gene are SGHTA and FQGNSA. CDR3: CASSQDRAGETQYF. CDR3 DNA: TGCGCCAGCAGCCAAGATCGGGCGGGAGAGACCCAGTACTTC. The full variable domain, with the rest looked up from reference TRBV7-2 and TRBJ2-5, is GAGVSQSPSNKVTEKGKDVELRCDPISGHTALYWYRQSLGQGLEFLIYFQGNSAPDKSGLPSDRFSAERTGGSVSTLTIQRTQQEDSAVYLCASSQDRAGETQYFGPGTRLLVL.

J is TRBJ2-3 and V is TRBV5-6, with D tentatively TRBD2 (5 bases). The germline V gene encodes CDR1 SGHDT and CDR2 YYEEEE. The V end lost 3 bases, the J end lost 0 bases, and 8 bases lay between the germline ends. This CDR3 region has 14 residues. CDR3 region: CASSSPGSTDTQYF. CDR3 DNA: TGTGCCAGCAGCTCGCCGGGGAGCACAGATACGCAGTATTTT.

This clone was detected a few times. CDR3 loop: CASSLGDRASQPQHF. CDR3 DNA: TGTGCCAGCAGCTTGGGTGACAGGGCGAGTCAGCCCCAGCATTTT. V is TRBV7-6 and J is TRBJ1-5, with TRBD1 matching over 7 bases. The germline V gene has CDR1 SGHVS and CDR2 FNYEAQ. This CDR3 region has 15 residues. After removal of 3 bases from V and 6 bases from J, the junction contained 8 bases not matched to a gene.

This clone occurred a few times. This chain joins TRBV4-3 and TRBJ1-1, with a tentative D call TRBD1 (6 bases). The CDR3 totals 17 residues. Trimming shortened V by 5 bases and J by 0 bases, and 19 bases separated the two germline ends. Germline loops: CDR1 LGHNA, CDR2 YSLEER. In DNA, the CDR3 is TGCGCCAGCAGCGATGCGGGGGCTAACCCTATGAACACTGAAGCTTTCTTT. This sequence encodes CASSDAGANPMNTEAFF.

This clone appeared a few times. The chain joins TRBV2 to TRBJ2-7; TRBD2 matches at 7 bases. Germline assignment: CDR1 SNHLY and CDR2 FYNNEI. The CDR3 length is 14 residues. V was pared by 6 bases and J by 0 bases, with 5 bases of the junction left unmatched. The CDR3 nucleotides read TGTGCCAGCAGACGTAGCGGGCTCTCCTACGAGCAGTACTTC. The encoded protein is CASRRSGLSYEQYF.

J is TRBJ1-5 and V is TRBV7-8; D remains ambiguous. Looked up from germline, CDR1 is SGHVS and CDR2 is FQNEAQ. The CDR3 is 17 residues long. Trimming cost V 2 bases and J 2 bases, with 16 bases left between them. The CDR3 reads CASSLYAGRGGNQPQHF. The CDR3 DNA reads TGTGCCAGCAGCTTATACGCGGGCCGAGGAGGCAATCAGCCCCAGCATTTT.

This clone was seen only a few times. V usage is TRBV18 and J usage is TRBJ2-5, with D possibly TRBD2 on 6 matching bases. From germline, CDR1 is KGHSH and CDR2 LQKENI. Deletions cut 3 bases from V and 4 bases from J, with 9 bases between. CDR3 length equals 13 residues. The CDR3 nucleotides read TGTGCCAGCTCACCGGGGGGACGAGAGACCCAGTACTTC. Protein: CASSPGGRETQYF.

This clone was detected only a few times. CDR3 residues: CASSLALGGEVYGYTF. In nucleotides, the CDR3 is TGTGCCAGCAGCTTAGCGTTGGGTGGAGAGGTCTATGGCTACACCTTC. This rearrangement joins TRBV7-9 to TRBJ1-2; D is ambiguous. This CDR3 is built from 16 residues. In germline, CDR1 is SEHNR, CDR2 FQNEAQ (reference sequence). Between the trimmed V and J ends, which lost 0 bases and 4 bases, there was a span of 15 bases. The complete variable domain, with remaining parts taken from reference TRBV7-9 and TRBJ1-2, reads DTGVSQNPRHKITKRGQNVTFRCDPISEHNRLYWYRQTLGQGPEFLTYFQNEAQLEKSRLLSDRFSAERPKGSFSTLEIQRTEQGDSAMYLCASSLALGGEVYGYTFGSGTRLTVV.

The chain has TRBV29-1 and TRBJ2-2; 7 bases map to TRBD1. The CDR3 has 14 residues. Unmatched junction bases numbered 7, after V lost 5 bases and J lost 4 bases. CDR1 SQVTM and CDR2 ANQGSEA come from the germline V gene. The CDR3, as DNA: TGCAGCGTTTCTCTGACAGGGTTCACCGGGGAGCTGTTTTTT. It encodes CSVSLTGFTGELFF.

This clone was recorded at least ten times. This chain joins TRBV7-9 and TRBJ2-3, with D maybe TRBD1 (6 bases). The CDR3 contains 13 residues. The germline gives CDR1 SEHNR, CDR2 FQNEAQ (reference sequence). The ends were cut back, 4 bases at V and 4 bases at J, with 9 bases in the middle. The CDR3 sequence: CASSYSGADTQYF. The CDR3 region has the DNA TGTGCCAGCAGCTACTCAGGGGCAGATACGCAGTATTTT.

V is TRBV7-9 and J is TRBJ1-5, with unresolved D. Trimming pared 0 bases from V and 4 bases from J, leaving 4 bases between. Germline V gene sequence: CDR1 SEHNR, CDR2 FQNEAQ (reference sequence). This CDR3 comprises 13 residues. CDR3: CASSLAVNQPQHF. The CDR3 nucleotides are TGTGCCAGCAGCTTAGCCGTAAATCAGCCCCAGCATTTT. The variable domain in full, with the rest retrieved from reference TRBV7-9 and TRBJ1-5, is DTGVSQNPRHKITKRGQNVTFRCDPISEHNRLYWYRQTLGQGPEFLTYFQNEAQLEKSRLLSDRFSAERPKGSFSTLEIQRTEQGDSAMYLCASSLAVNQPQHFGDGTRLSIL.

The genes are TRBV7-9 and TRBJ1-5; TRBD1 might be the D (5 bases). From germline, CDR1 is SEHNR and CDR2 FQNEAQ (reference sequence). CDR3 length: 15 amino acids. Deletions cut 5 bases from V and 8 bases from J, with 19 bases between. The CDR3: CASSPERGWREPQHF. DNA of the CDR3: TGTGCCAGCAGCCCAGAGCGGGGCTGGAGAGAGCCCCAGCATTTT.

The chain carries TRBV27 and TRBJ1-2; 7 positions match TRBD1. CDR3 length: 15 amino acids. J lost 1 base, V lost 2 bases, and 4 bases had no gene match. CDR1 and CDR2 (germline): MNHEY, SMNVEV (reference sequence). In DNA, the CDR3 is TGTGCCAGCAGTTTACAAGGGGGCGTTAACTATGGCTACACCTTC. Residues: CASSLQGGVNYGYTF.

The chain uses TRBV11-2 and TRBJ2-1, with a weak D call TRBD2 (5 bases). This CDR3 region has 14 residues. V was shortened by 5 bases and J by 3 bases, with 11 bases between the two germline ends. Germline CDR1 reads SGHAT; CDR2 reads FQNNGV. CDR3 sequence (DNA): TGTGCCAGCAGCGATTCACTAGACTACAATGAGCAGTTCTTC. This gives the protein CASSDSLDYNEQFF.

In DNA, the CDR3 is TGTGCCAGCTTCCGACAGGGCCCCTCGAACACCGGGGAGCTGTTTTTT. Translation gives CASFRQGPSNTGELFF. V usage is TRBV7-2 and J usage is TRBJ2-2, with 7 bases aligning to TRBD1. The germline V gene has CDR1 SGHTA and CDR2 FQGNSA. This CDR3 region has 16 residues. The junction had 9 bases not matched to a gene; V was cut back by 8 bases and J by 0 bases.

To note about this clone: Other DNA sequences in this specimen translate into the identical CDR3. The chain couples TRBV5-1 to TRBJ2-7; 9 bases are a match to TRBD1. The CDR3 runs to 14 residues. In germline, CDR1 is SGHRS, CDR2 YFSETQ. The junction had 7 bases not matched to a gene; V was cut back by 4 bases and J by 5 bases. The CDR3 DNA follows: TGCGCCAGCAGCCCGCGACAGGGGGAAGACGAGCAGTACTTC. It encodes CASSPRQGEDEQYF.

V is TRBV11-1 and J is TRBJ2-3, with D perhaps matching TRBD1 (6 bases). The CDR3 loop spans 15 amino acids. V was trimmed by 4 bases and J by 11 bases, leaving 22 bases between them. Germline CDR1 is SGHAT and CDR2 is FQDESV (reference sequence). The CDR3, as DNA: TGTGCCAGCAGCTCCTGGGACGGGTTTAAAGGGGGGCAGTATTTT. This codes for CASSSWDGFKGGQYF.

The chain carries TRBV5-1 and TRBJ2-7; 8 bases align to TRBD2. Germline loops: CDR1 SGHRS, CDR2 YFSETQ. CDR3 size: 12 residues. With V trimmed by 2 bases and J by 5 bases, 0 bases remained unmatched. The CDR3 DNA reads TGCGCCAGCAGCTTTAGCGGGAACGAGCAGTACTTC. This codes for CASSFSGNEQYF.

The V gene is TRBV20-1, the J gene TRBJ2-1; D may be TRBD2 (6 bases). Looked up from germline, CDR1 is DFQATT and CDR2 is SNEGSKA (reference sequence). The CDR3 has 11 residues. The CDR3 here is CRGGGSNEQFF. CDR3 bases: TGCAGGGGGGGAGGTAGCAATGAGCAGTTCTTC.

This clone came up a few times. This chain links TRBV9 with TRBJ1-1; D ambiguous. V gave up 3 bases and J gave up 2 bases, with 17 bases separating them. In germline, CDR1 is SGDLS, CDR2 YYNGEE. The CDR3 loop spans 16 amino acids. CDR3 sequence (DNA): TGTGCCAGCAGCGCGAACCGACAAGCGGGAAACACTGAAGCTTTCTTT. Encoded protein: CASSANRQAGNTEAFF.

Remarks on this clone: Other DNA variants within this sample encode the same CDR3. The chain is built from TRBV5-1 and TRBJ2-7; D possibly corresponds to TRBD2 (6 bases). Per germline, CDR1 SGHRS and CDR2 YFSETQ. Trimming shortened V by 5 bases and J by 1 base, and 7 bases separated the two germline ends. The CDR3 has 12 amino acids. CDR3 nucleotides: TGCGCCAGCAGTCGGGGGTCCTACGAGCAGTACTTC. Its protein product is CASSRGSYEQYF.

This chain joins TRBV9 and TRBJ2-2; TRBD1 aligns across 9 bases. Germline loops: CDR1 SGDLS, CDR2 YYNGEE. V was pared by 2 bases and J by 7 bases, with 9 bases of the junction left unmatched. The CDR3 totals 16 residues. DNA of the CDR3: TGTGCCAGCAGCGTTGTACAGGGGGCCCCTCACGGGGAGCTGTTTTTT. This gives the protein CASSVVQGAPHGELFF.

This clone was found a few times. The gene calls are TRBV28 and TRBJ1-5; D is undetermined. The V and J ends lost 7 bases and 4 bases respectively, with 8 bases between them. The CDR3 sequence is 12 residues long. In germline, CDR1 is MDHEN, CDR2 SYDVKM. CDR3 protein: CASIKQNQPQHF. The CDR3 coding sequence is TGTGCCAGCATAAAACAGAATCAGCCCCAGCATTTT.

The chain uses TRBV4-2 and TRBJ2-5; 11 bases agree with TRBD1. The germline gives CDR1 LGHNA, CDR2 YNFKEQ. CDR3 length: 15 residues. V dropped 1 base and J dropped 5; count of bases not matched to a gene: 3. DNA for the CDR3: TGTGCCAGCAGCCAAGGGACAGGGGGCGTCGAGACCCAGTACTTC. Translating gives CASSQGTGGVETQYF.

In its sample, this clone was seen a few times. V gene TRBV18 combines with J gene TRBJ1-1; possibly TRBD1 for D (6 bases). The CDR3 extends over 14 amino acids. The germline V gene has CDR1 KGHSH and CDR2 LQKENI. V lost 5 bases, J lost 5 bases, and 15 bases lay in between. CDR3 amino acids: CASSYGQRGTEAFF. The CDR3 nucleotides are TGTGCCAGCTCATACGGACAGAGGGGGACTGAAGCTTTCTTT.

There are a few counts of this clone. The CDR3 region is CASSLDQGTRQTQYF. The CDR3 DNA reads as TGCGCCAGCAGCTTGGACCAGGGCACGCGGCAGACCCAGTACTTC. The chain combines TRBV5-1 with TRBJ2-5; a possible D gene is TRBD1 (5 bases). The V end was cut by 0 bases, the J end by 6 bases, with 15 bases between. CDR1 SGHRS and CDR2 YFSETQ come from the germline V gene. The CDR3 length is 15 residues. The full variable domain, rest sourced from reference TRBV5-1 and TRBJ2-5, is KAGVTQTPRYLIKTRGQQVTLSCSPISGHRSVSWYQQTPGQGLQFLFEYFSETQRNKGNFPGRFSGRQFSNSRSEMNVSTLELGDSALYLCASSLDQGTRQTQYFGPGTRLLVL.

This clone showed up just a few times. The chain links TRBV7-2 to TRBJ1-2; no firm D call. The CDR3 has 13 residues. Germline V gene sequence: CDR1 SGHTA, CDR2 FQGNSA. Trimming left V 4 bases short and J 8 bases short, with 14 bases between. The CDR3 region is CASSSNSGGGYTF. The CDR3 DNA sequence: TGTGCCAGCAGCTCTAACTCCGGCGGGGGCTACACCTTC.

In this sample, this clone turned up a few times. The rearrangement joins TRBV30 to TRBJ2-1; 7 nucleotides agree with TRBD2. The CDR3 is made up of 13 amino acids. Germline-derived CDR1 and CDR2 are GTSNPN and SVGIG (reference sequence). The V segment lost 5 bases and the J segment 5 bases; nucleotides outside the gene matches: 6. CDR3 bases: TGTGCCTGGGGAAGGGACTACAACAATGAGCAGTTCTTC. It codes for CAWGRDYNNEQFF.

For the CDR3, the DNA is TGTGCCAGCAGCTCAGGACTTAGGGACATTCAGTACTTC. Translation: CASSSGLRDIQYF. The V and J genes are TRBV7-8 and TRBJ2-4, with D possibly being TRBD2 (5 bases). The V gene's germline CDR1 is SGHVS and CDR2 FQNEAQ. The CDR3 runs 13 residues. V lost 4 bases and J 8 bases, leaving 12 bases between the germline ends. Looking up the rest from reference TRBV7-8 and TRBJ2-4 gives the full variable domain: GAGVSQSPRYKVAKRGQDVALRCDPISGHVSLFWYQQALGQGPEFLTYFQNEAQLDKSGLPSDRFFAERPEGSVSTLKIQRTQQEDSAVYLCASSSGLRDIQYFGAGTRLSVL.